This section outlines one T cell receptor (beta chain) sequence together with its context. This entry is derived from a study of blood T cell repertoires in COVID-19. Study background: Samples representing acute and convalescent COVID-19 were sourced from the United States, Italy and Spain. From T cells, B-cell-depleted T cells, or PBMCs came the material, which was cDNA or gDNA.

Original handling: Estimation of nucleated cell counts was performed using reference gene primer amplification. Produced via immunoSEQ multiplex PCR; TCRdb's table is partial and in-frame only. The DNA was the basis for D and trimming; V, J and clone size are from that table. The sample lists about 180,000 clones; 80% to 90% were seen once. Trimming cost V 4 bases and J 7 bases; bases outside gene matches: 4. This CDR3 comprises 15 residues. Germline V gene sequence: CDR1 MNHEY, CDR2 SVGAGI. The sequenced sample was peripheral blood. V and J are TRBV6-5 and TRBJ2-2; 12 bases line up with TRBD2. The clonotype comes from a man between 50 and 59 years old with active or convalescent COVID-19. The CDR3 nucleotides are TGTGCCAGCAGTTTACCTAGCGGGGGGGACGGGGAGCTGTTTTTT. Translated, it gives CASSLPSGGDGELFF.